Presented here are 32 T cell receptor beta chains from one specimen sequenced in a study of T cells after yellow fever vaccination. Using its own MiXCR run on the 5' RACE reads, TCRdb lists one record per CDR3 protein. The sample consists of 610,000 or so distinct CDR3 sequences, around 12% of them appearing once. The sequencing used PBMCs, collected on the day of the yellow fever booster vaccination. These receptors all stem from a man aged 25 to 40 who received the YFV17D yellow fever vaccine.

This clonotype has more than one count but fewer than ten. The chain uses TRBV20-1 and TRBJ2-1; 13 bases map to TRBD2. CDR3 size: 17 residues. In germline, CDR1 is DFQATT, CDR2 SNEGSKA (reference sequence). Losses at the gene ends were 5 bases for V and 4 bases for J; bases not matched to a gene: 11. CDR3 in DNA: TGCAGTGCTTGGACTAGCGGGAGTCAGAGCTCGTACAATGAGCAGTTCTTC. It codes for CSAWTSGSQSSYNEQFF.

The chain joins TRBV18 to TRBJ2-3; the D gene is possibly TRBD1 (6 bases). CDR1 is KGHSH, CDR2 LQKENI, per germline. CDR3 length: 14 amino acids. The V and J ends lost 2 bases and 6 bases respectively, with 12 bases between them. CDR3 in amino acids: CASSPTGFKDTQYF. In nucleotides, the CDR3 is TGTGCCAGCTCACCAACAGGGTTTAAGGATACGCAGTATTTT.

The table lists this clonotype with a few counts. The chain couples TRBV7-2 to TRBJ2-1; D is perhaps TRBD1 or TRBD2 (6 bases each). Looked up from germline, CDR1 is SGHTA and CDR2 is FQGNSA. CDR3 length equals 16 residues. Trimming removed 4 bases at V and 1 base at J, with 14 bases between. CDR3 sequence reads: CASSSSGGTSYNEQFF. Here the CDR3 DNA reads TGTGCCAGCAGCTCGTCCGGGGGCACGTCCTACAATGAGCAGTTCTTC.

The V gene is TRBV29-1, the J gene TRBJ2-1; tentative D call: TRBD2 (6 bases). CDR1 SQVTM and CDR2 ANQGSEA come from the germline V gene. The germline V and J ends were trimmed by 6 bases and 8 bases, with 14 bases remaining between them. The CDR3 contains 12 residues. Written as DNA, the CDR3 is TGCAGCGTCGGGAGACCTTCCTATGAGCAGTTCTTC. Translation: CSVGRPSYEQFF.

This clonotype occurred many times. J is TRBJ2-1 and V is TRBV6-2 or TRBV6-3; 13 nucleotides agree with TRBD2. Trimming removed 6 bases from V and 8 bases from J; junction bases left unmatched: 7. CDR1 MNHEY and CDR2 SVGEGT come from the germline V gene. The length of the CDR3 is 15 residues. CDR3 loop: CASRFGLAGVDEQFF. The CDR3, as DNA: TGTGCCAGCAGATTCGGACTAGCGGGAGTAGATGAGCAGTTCTTC.

The gene calls are TRBV10-1 and TRBJ2-5, with TRBD1 matching over 9 bases. The CDR3 is 16 amino acids. Germline trimming cut 3 bases from V and 2 bases from J; bases unmatched to any gene: 7. Germline CDR1 is WNHNN and CDR2 is SYGVQD (reference sequence). The CDR3 is CASSEKPGQGQETQYF. DNA for the CDR3: TGCGCCAGCAGTGAAAAACCGGGACAGGGTCAAGAGACCCAGTACTTC.

This rearrangement joins TRBV7-6 to TRBJ2-5, with TRBD2 matching over 8 bases. The trim removed 5 bases at V and 5 bases at J, leaving 7 bases unmatched. Germline CDR1 and CDR2: SGHVS and FNYEAQ. This CDR3 is built from 14 residues. The CDR3 bases are TGTGCCAGCAGCATGACTAGCGCGAAGGAGACCCAGTACTTC. It translates to CASSMTSAKETQYF. Combining the CDR3 with reference TRBV7-6 and TRBJ2-5 gives the whole variable domain GAGVSQSPRYKVTKRGQDVALRCDPISGHVSLYWYRQALGQGPEFLTYFNYEAQQDKSGLPNDRFSAERPEGSISTLTIQRTEQRDSAMYRCASSMTSAKETQYFGPGTRLLVL.

The V and J genes are TRBV29-1 and TRBJ2-3; tentative D call: TRBD2 (5 bases). Trimming removed 5 bases from V and 0 bases from J, with 12 bases in between. The CDR3 consists of 14 residues. Per germline, CDR1 SQVTM and CDR2 ANQGSEA. The CDR3 DNA follows: TGCAGCGTTCCAAGCGGAGGCAGCACAGATACGCAGTATTTT. Protein: CSVPSGGSTDTQYF.

On this clonotype itself: One end of the junction does not line up with germline, which may come from a read error. The genes are TRBV7-7 and TRBJ2-7; the match to TRBD1 covers 8 bases. CDR1 and CDR2 (germline): SSHAT, FNYEAQ (reference sequence). This CDR3 spans 14 amino acids. For the CDR3, the DNA is TGTGCTAGCAGTCTTCAGACAGGGGCCTACGAGCAGTACTTC. This sequence encodes CASSLQTGAYEQYF.

This clonotype was observed a few times. The gene calls are TRBV4-3 and TRBJ2-2; D remains unclear. This CDR3 is 16 amino acids long. Germline V gives CDR1 LGHNA, CDR2 YSLEER. The ends were cut back, 4 bases at V and 4 bases at J, with 16 bases in the middle. CDR3 sequence: CASSLTVTSPTGELFF. The CDR3 DNA is TGCGCCAGCAGCCTTACGGTAACATCGCCCACCGGGGAGCTGTTTTTT.

This chain joins TRBV20-1 and TRBJ2-7, with D possibly TRBD1 on 5 matching bases. Germline-derived CDR1 and CDR2 are DFQATT and SNEGSKA (reference sequence). With 5 bases removed from V and 4 bases from J, the gap between germline ends came to 12 bases. This CDR3 spans 12 amino acids. CDR3 residues: CSAPGTGYEQYF. The CDR3 DNA reads as TGCAGTGCTCCCGGTACAGGATACGAGCAGTACTTC.

This clonotype was seen many times. The genes are TRBV23-1 and TRBJ2-7; 8 nucleotides match TRBD1. TRBV23-1 is an ORF for which the function is uncertain. This CDR3 comprises 13 residues. The V segment lost 6 bases and the J segment 4 bases; nucleotides outside the gene matches: 5. The CDR3 loop reads CASSRDRQYEQYF. CDR3 in DNA: TGCGCCAGCAGCCGGGACAGGCAATACGAGCAGTACTTC.

This rearrangement joins TRBV3-1 to TRBJ2-7; D possibly corresponds to TRBD2 (5 bases). The length of the CDR3 is 14 residues. Trimming took 2 bases from V and 2 from J, leaving 10 bases between them. Looked up from germline, CDR1 is LGHDT and CDR2 is YNNKEL (reference sequence). The CDR3 sequence is CASSQTRATYEQYF. The DNA of the CDR3 is TGTGCCAGCAGCCAAACGAGGGCAACCTACGAGCAGTACTTC.

This clonotype came up a few times. As DNA, the CDR3 is TGTGCCAGCGGACCGGACGGATCCGATCGGCCCCAGCATTTT. Translated, it gives CASGPDGSDRPQHF. The V gene is TRBV7-2, the J gene TRBJ1-5; D remains unclear. The germline V gene has CDR1 SGHTA and CDR2 FQGNSA. This CDR3 comprises 14 residues. V lost 8 bases and J 9 bases, leaving 20 bases between the germline ends. Full variable domain (rest looked up from reference TRBV7-2 and TRBJ1-5): GAGVSQSPSNKVTEKGKDVELRCDPISGHTALYWYRQSLGQGLEFLIYFQGNSAPDKSGLPSDRFSAERTGGSVSTLTIQRTQQEDSAVYLCASGPDGSDRPQHFGDGTRLSIL.

V and J are TRBV20-1 and TRBJ2-7, with TRBD1 identical over 9 bases. The CDR3 has 14 residues. From germline, CDR1 is DFQATT and CDR2 SNEGSKA (reference sequence). Trimming removed 6 bases from V and 6 bases from J; junction bases left unmatched: 12. The CDR3 nucleotides read TGCAGTGCCTCCCGAGCTGGACAGGGGTCCGAGCAGTACTTC. It specifies CSASRAGQGSEQYF.

The gene calls are TRBV28 and TRBJ2-7; D is unclear. The CDR3 runs to 12 residues. Germline CDR1 is MDHEN and CDR2 is SYDVKM. V shed 5 bases and J shed 6 bases, with 11 bases lying between them. The CDR3 here is CASSDRAIEQYF. The CDR3 DNA reads as TGTGCCAGCAGTGACCGGGCGATCGAGCAGTACTTC.

This clonotype was observed a handful of times. The gene calls are TRBV15 and TRBJ1-1; D is uncertain. This CDR3 has 12 residues. Germline V gene sequence: CDR1 LNHNV, CDR2 YYDKDF (reference sequence). Trimming took off 3 bases at V and 4 bases at J, with 6 bases between the two ends. The CDR3 loop reads CATSRVTTEAFF. DNA of the CDR3: TGTGCCACCAGCAGGGTGACCACTGAAGCTTTCTTT. Using reference TRBV15 and TRBJ1-1 for the parts outside the CDR3, the full variable domain is DAMVIQNPRYQVTQFGKPVTLSCSQTLNHNVMYWYQQKSSQAPKLLFHYYDKDFNNEADTPDNFQSRRPNTSFCFLDIRSPGLGDTAMYLCATSRVTTEAFFGQGTRLTVV.

The rearrangement links TRBV3-1 to TRBJ2-1; D possibly corresponds to TRBD2 (6 bases). CDR1 LGHDT and CDR2 YNNKEL come from the germline V gene (reference sequence). Trimming removed 0 bases at V and 4 bases at J, with 13 bases between. This CDR3 is built from 16 residues. The CDR3 loop is CASSQEASEFYNEQFF. The CDR3 bases are TGTGCCAGCAGCCAAGAGGCTAGCGAATTTTACAATGAGCAGTTCTTC.

The rearrangement joins TRBV7-2 to TRBJ2-4; 7 bases line up with TRBD2. V was pared by 5 bases and J by 7 bases, with 14 bases of the junction left unmatched. Germline V gene sequence: CDR1 SGHTA, CDR2 FQGNSA. CDR3 length equals 16 residues. The CDR3 spells CASSPALAPHGNIQYF. The CDR3 DNA sequence: TGTGCCAGCAGCCCGGCACTAGCGCCACATGGGAACATTCAGTACTTC. Combining the CDR3 with reference TRBV7-2 and TRBJ2-4 gives the whole variable domain GAGVSQSPSNKVTEKGKDVELRCDPISGHTALYWYRQSLGQGLEFLIYFQGNSAPDKSGLPSDRFSAERTGGSVSTLTIQRTQQEDSAVYLCASSPALAPHGNIQYFGAGTRLSVL.

The chain has TRBV20-1 and TRBJ2-7, with 12 bases fitting TRBD2. There are 13 residues in the CDR3. CDR1 and CDR2 (germline): DFQATT, SNEGSKA (reference sequence). The J segment lost 5 bases and the V segment lost 8 bases, leaving 7 bases of the junction unmatched. The CDR3 nucleotides read TGCAGTACTTGGACTAGCGGGAAGGACGAGCAGTACTTC. Encoded protein: CSTWTSGKDEQYF.

The chain couples TRBV20-1 to TRBJ2-1, with 8 bases matching TRBD2. The CDR3 sequence is 15 residues long. The trim removed 0 bases at V and 5 bases at J, leaving 6 bases unmatched. The germline V gene encodes CDR1 DFQATT and CDR2 SNEGSKA (reference sequence). CDR3 protein: CSARDGTRANNEQFF. CDR3 in DNA: TGCAGTGCTAGAGACGGGACTAGGGCGAACAATGAGCAGTTCTTC.

This clonotype was recorded a few times. The genes are TRBV12-3 or TRBV12-4 and TRBJ1-2; 9 bases are shared with TRBD1. V lost 4 bases to trimming and J lost 5 bases; unmatched junction nucleotides: 5. The CDR3 loop spans 14 amino acids. Here the CDR3 reads CASSSTGGRYGYTF. The CDR3 DNA reads as TGTGCCAGCAGTTCCACAGGGGGCCGGTATGGCTACACCTTC.

The V gene is TRBV6-5, the J gene TRBJ2-7; weak D call: TRBD2 (5 bases). The CDR3 has 14 residues. CDR1 and CDR2 (germline): MNHEY, SVGAGI. The V and J ends lost 0 bases and 3 bases respectively, with 9 bases between them. CDR3 region: CASSYSTGVYEQYF. The CDR3 bases are TGTGCCAGCAGTTACTCGACCGGGGTCTACGAGCAGTACTTC.

This clonotype occurred many times. The rearrangement links TRBV5-6 to TRBJ2-3; no reliable D call. Trimming pared 0 bases from V and 9 bases from J, leaving 17 bases between. This CDR3 is 15 amino acids long. Germline lookup yields CDR1 SGHDT and CDR2 YYEEEE. CDR3: CASSLEGTSGGTQYF. The CDR3 bases are TGTGCCAGCAGCTTGGAGGGCACCTCGGGCGGCACGCAGTATTTT.

For the CDR3, the DNA is TGCGCCAGCAGCCAAACGGGAGGGGCCTACAATGAGCAGTTCTTC. Its protein product is CASSQTGGAYNEQFF. The chain links TRBV4-3 to TRBJ2-1; 8 positions match TRBD2. The CDR3 is made up of 15 amino acids. Germline V gene sequence: CDR1 LGHNA, CDR2 YSLEER. The V gene end was trimmed by 2 bases and the J gene end by 2 bases; junction bases not matched to a gene: 2.

Regarding this clonotype: Germline is not matched at one junction end, which may reflect a read error. V is TRBV4-1 and J is TRBJ2-5; possible D gene TRBD2, 5 bases. The CDR3 loop spans 13 amino acids. Looked up from germline, CDR1 is MGHRA and CDR2 is YSYEKL. CDR3 sequence (DNA): TGCACCAGCAGCGGAAGAACCAAAGAGACCCAGTACTTC. This codes for CTSSGRTKETQYF.

The chain joins TRBV7-2 to TRBJ2-3; TRBD2 matches 8 bases. The CDR3 has 16 amino acids. The junction had 10 bases not matched to a gene; V was cut back by 4 bases and J by 4 bases. The germline CDR1 and CDR2 sequences are SGHTA and FQGNSA. The CDR3 sequence: CASSSPSGSVPDTQYF. CDR3 nucleotides: TGTGCCAGCAGCTCACCAAGCGGGAGTGTCCCAGATACGCAGTATTTT. Variable domain in full (rest from reference TRBV7-2 and TRBJ2-3): GAGVSQSPSNKVTEKGKDVELRCDPISGHTALYWYRQSLGQGLEFLIYFQGNSAPDKSGLPSDRFSAERTGGSVSTLTIQRTQQEDSAVYLCASSSPSGSVPDTQYFGPGTRLTVL.

The chain carries TRBV28 and TRBJ2-5; D remains ambiguous. Trimming pared 4 bases from V and 6 bases from J, leaving 9 bases between. Germline CDR1 is MDHEN and CDR2 is SYDVKM. The CDR3 is made up of 12 amino acids. The CDR3 DNA sequence: TGTGCCAGCAGTTGGTCAGCGCAGACCCAGTACTTC. Translating gives CASSWSAQTQYF.

This clonotype was observed a few times. This chain uses TRBV4-1 with TRBJ2-3; D is unclear. V was pared by 1 base and J by 4 bases, with 15 bases between. The germline V gene has CDR1 MGHRA and CDR2 YSYEKL. CDR3 size: 16 residues. The CDR3 coding sequence is TGCGCCAGCAGCCAAGTCTCTGCCCCCGGCGCAGATACGCAGTATTTT. Protein product: CASSQVSAPGADTQYF.

Here the CDR3 DNA reads TGTGCCAGCAGCCGGACTAGCGGGATTCTCCAAGAGACCCAGTACTTC. Translated, it gives CASSRTSGILQETQYF. The V and J genes are TRBV3-1 and TRBJ2-5; TRBD2 matches 12 bases. V was clipped by 4 bases and J by 1 base; unmatched bases: 4. This CDR3 is 16 amino acids long. The germline CDR1 and CDR2 sequences are LGHDT and YNNKEL (reference sequence).

V is TRBV15 and J is TRBJ2-5; D possibly corresponds to TRBD1 (5 bases). CDR1 is LNHNV, CDR2 YYDKDF, per germline (reference sequence). Trimming stripped 0 bases from V and 7 bases from J, with 21 bases between. The CDR3 contains 17 residues. The DNA for the CDR3 is TGTGCCACCAGCAGAGATAATAGAAAGGGGTCGTCGGTGACCCAGTACTTC. Its translation: CATSRDNRKGSSVTQYF.

The rearrangement links TRBV6-2 or TRBV6-3 to TRBJ2-7, with TRBD1 matching 8 bases. The length of the CDR3 is 12 residues. Germline CDR1 MNHEY, CDR2 SVGEGT. The V segment lost 6 bases and the J segment 5 bases; nucleotides outside the gene matches: 3. In nucleotides, the CDR3 is TGTGCCAGCAGGGACAGGGAAAACGAGCAGTACTTC. As protein: CASRDRENEQYF.